Below are 31 T cell receptor beta chains sequenced from a single sample in a study of blood T cell repertoires in COVID-19. Some clones are missing from TCRdb's copy, which holds only in-frame ones; the method was immunoSEQ multiplex PCR. This table holds 130,000 or so clones, about 72% found once. The specimen was peripheral blood. These receptors were collected from a woman aged 65 to 85 with acute or convalescent COVID-19.

This clone has a single count. The rearrangement uses TRBV7-9 and TRBJ1-1; tentative D call: TRBD1 (5 bases). The germline gives CDR1 SEHNR, CDR2 FQNEAQ (reference sequence). The CDR3 sequence is 12 residues long. The ends were cut back, 2 bases at V and 5 bases at J, with 6 bases in the middle. This CDR3 is CASSLRGTEAFF. The CDR3 DNA reads as TGTGCCAGCAGCTTAAGGGGTACTGAAGCTTTCTTT.

The rearrangement links TRBV6-5 to TRBJ1-5; the match to TRBD1 covers 8 bases. Germline V CDR1 and CDR2: MNHEY, SVGAGI. V gave up 6 bases and J gave up 2 bases; unmatched junction bases: 6. The CDR3 spans 15 residues. In DNA form, the CDR3 reads TGTGCCAGCAGCGAGGGACAGGTAGGCAATCAGCCCCAGCATTTT. Its protein product is CASSEGQVGNQPQHF.

The V and J genes are TRBV5-1 and TRBJ2-6; D not certain. From germline, CDR1 is SGHRS and CDR2 YFSETQ. The CDR3 has 17 amino acids. The V end lost 0 bases, the J end lost 0 bases, and 10 bases lay between the germline ends. CDR3 sequence reads: CASSLGHRNSGANVLTF. CDR3 bases: TGCGCCAGCAGCTTGGGACATAGGAACTCTGGGGCCAACGTCCTGACTTTC.

This chain joins TRBV27 and TRBJ2-7, with TRBD1 identical over 11 bases. The germline V gene encodes CDR1 MNHEY and CDR2 SMNVEV (reference sequence). The CDR3 extends over 17 amino acids. V gave up 5 bases and J gave up 0 bases; unmatched junction bases: 9. The CDR3 sequence is CASSPHPGQGGSYEQYF. In nucleotides, the CDR3 is TGTGCCAGCAGTCCCCATCCGGGACAGGGGGGCTCCTACGAGCAGTACTTC.

V gene TRBV5-1 combines with J gene TRBJ2-7; 14 bases align to TRBD2. The length of the CDR3 is 18 residues. Germline CDR1 is SGHRS and CDR2 is YFSETQ. V lost 0 bases, J lost 2 bases, and 7 bases stayed unmatched. CDR3 loop: CASSLAGTSGRATYEQYF. The CDR3 nucleotides read TGCGCCAGCAGCTTGGCCGGGACTAGCGGGAGAGCAACCTACGAGCAGTACTTC. The full variable domain, in which reference TRBV5-1 and TRBJ2-7 provide the parts outside the CDR3, is KAGVTQTPRYLIKTRGQQVTLSCSPISGHRSVSWYQQTPGQGLQFLFEYFSETQRNKGNFPGRFSGRQFSNSRSEMNVSTLELGDSALYLCASSLAGTSGRATYEQYFGPGTRLTVT.

The V gene is TRBV2, the J gene TRBJ2-7; 8 nucleotides match TRBD1. Looked up from germline, CDR1 is SNHLY and CDR2 is FYNNEI. CDR3 size: 14 residues. Germline trimming cut 7 bases from V and 0 bases from J; bases unmatched to any gene: 5. The CDR3 DNA reads as TGTGCCAGCACCACGACAGGGGTCTCCTACGAGCAGTACTTC. It is translated as CASTTTGVSYEQYF.

V is TRBV2 and J is TRBJ2-3; TRBD1 matches at 8 bases. The CDR3 is made up of 15 amino acids. Germline V lookup: CDR1 SNHLY, CDR2 FYNNEI. The J segment lost 2 bases and the V segment lost 6 bases, leaving 7 bases of the junction unmatched. In DNA form, the CDR3 reads TGTGCCAGCAGAGAGAGGACAGGGCTCACAGATACGCAGTATTTT. Amino acids: CASRERTGLTDTQYF.

This clone came up a few times. The chain has TRBV19 and TRBJ2-1; 9 positions agree with TRBD1. This CDR3 spans 14 amino acids. V lost 5 bases to trimming and J lost 9 bases; unmatched junction nucleotides: 8. Germline assignment: CDR1 LNHDA and CDR2 SQIVND (reference sequence). CDR3 amino acids: CASSSGTGISEQFF. The CDR3 DNA reads TGTGCCAGTAGTTCCGGGACAGGGATTAGTGAGCAGTTCTTC.

The genes are TRBV6-1 and TRBJ1-3; 8 bases map to TRBD1. J lost 0 bases, V lost 1 base, and 5 bases had no gene match. This CDR3 region has 17 residues. Germline V gene sequence: CDR1 MNHNS, CDR2 SASEGT. The CDR3 loop is CASSEVLGTGSGNTIYF. The CDR3 coding sequence is TGTGCCAGCAGTGAAGTCCTAGGGACAGGCTCTGGAAACACCATATATTTT.

This clone was detected a few times. The V and J genes are TRBV9 and TRBJ1-1; D gene uncertain. Germline V CDR1 and CDR2: SGDLS, YYNGEE. The CDR3 runs 14 residues. The V end was cut by 3 bases, the J end by 2 bases, with 11 bases between. In nucleotides, the CDR3 is TGTGCCAGCAGCGCCCGGGTCGAAAACACTGAAGCTTTCTTT. Amino acids: CASSARVENTEAFF.

The J gene is TRBJ2-1, the V gene TRBV18; 7 bases are shared with TRBD1. The CDR3 has 18 residues. Looked up from germline, CDR1 is KGHSH and CDR2 is LQKENI. The J segment lost 5 bases and the V segment lost 3 bases, leaving 16 bases of the junction unmatched. The chain's CDR3 is CASSPYLDTGQPHNEQFF. In DNA, the CDR3 is TGTGCCAGCTCACCGTATTTAGACACGGGACAGCCGCACAATGAGCAGTTCTTC.

The rearrangement links TRBV7-8 to TRBJ2-7; perhaps TRBD1 as D (6 bases). Germline lookup yields CDR1 SGHVS and CDR2 FQNEAQ. V lost 7 bases and J 3 bases, leaving 19 bases between the germline ends. The CDR3 extends over 15 amino acids. The CDR3 region is CASTRLGPGDYEQYF. In nucleotides, the CDR3 is TGTGCCAGCACCAGACTGGGTCCAGGGGACTACGAGCAGTACTTC.

The chain has TRBV2 and TRBJ1-3; 7 positions match TRBD1. V lost 4 bases and J lost 5; bases outside the gene matches: 8. Germline-derived CDR1 and CDR2 are SNHLY and FYNNEI. CDR3 length equals 15 residues. The CDR3 DNA follows: TGTGCCAGCAGTGGACTGGACAGGAGGAGAAACACCATATATTTT. It codes for CASSGLDRRRNTIYF.

The genes are TRBV10-2 and TRBJ1-2; 11 nucleotides agree with TRBD1. The CDR3 totals 14 residues. V was pared by 10 bases and J by 7 bases, with 11 bases of the junction left unmatched. CDR1 WSHSY and CDR2 SAAADI come from the germline V gene. CDR3 sequence: CAIGTGGVRSGYTF. In nucleotides, the CDR3 is TGCGCCATCGGGACAGGGGGTGTTAGGAGTGGCTACACCTTC.

This clone was picked up many times. This chain connects TRBV11-2 to TRBJ2-5; 10 bases are a match to TRBD2. The CDR3 spans 15 residues. The germline V gene encodes CDR1 SGHAT and CDR2 FQNNGV. J lost 3 bases, V lost 0 bases, and 1 base had no gene match. The CDR3 DNA follows: TGTGCCAGCAGCTTAGAGCTAGCGGGGGAAGAGACCCAGTACTTC. It encodes CASSLELAGEETQYF.

The CDR3: CASSFGQTEAFF. The DNA for the CDR3 is TGTGCCAGCAGCTTTGGTCAGACTGAAGCTTTCTTT. The V gene is TRBV5-6, the J gene TRBJ1-1; D is undetermined. This CDR3 has 12 amino acids. V lost 2 bases, J lost 5 bases, and 7 bases lay in between. Per germline, CDR1 SGHDT and CDR2 YYEEEE.

V gene TRBV7-9 combines with J gene TRBJ2-7, with 8 positions matching TRBD1. The CDR3 spans 15 residues. Germline lookup yields CDR1 SEHNR and CDR2 FQNEAQ (reference sequence). The trim removed 5 bases at V and 6 bases at J, leaving 12 bases unmatched. CDR3 amino acids: CASSPRQGQGGEQYF. CDR3 nucleotides: TGTGCCAGCAGCCCCCGGCAAGGACAGGGTGGCGAGCAGTACTTC.

This chain uses TRBV5-5 with TRBJ2-5; 10 nucleotides line up with TRBD2. There are 16 residues in the CDR3. V gave up 2 bases and J gave up 0 bases; unmatched junction bases: 4. Germline values: CDR1 SGHKS, CDR2 YYEKEE (reference sequence). For the CDR3, the DNA is TGTGCCAGCAGCTTTAAGGGACTAGCGAACCAAGAGACCCAGTACTTC. This sequence encodes CASSFKGLANQETQYF.

The J gene is TRBJ2-2, the V gene TRBV7-2; 8 nucleotides match TRBD1. CDR3 length: 16 amino acids. The germline gives CDR1 SGHTA, CDR2 FQGNSA. V trimming: 5 bases; J trimming: 3 bases; junction bases outside the gene matches: 8. The CDR3 bases are TGTGCCAGCAGCCGCGGACAGGGAGCGGACACCGGGGAGCTGTTTTTT. This encodes CASSRGQGADTGELFF.

This sequence joins TRBV28 and TRBJ2-1; TRBD1 matches at 11 bases. This CDR3 has 14 amino acids. The V and J ends lost 6 bases and 8 bases, in that order; junction bases with no gene match: 6. Germline loops: CDR1 MDHEN, CDR2 SYDVKM. DNA for the CDR3: TGTGCCAGCAGCGACCGGGACAGGGGGTATGAGCAGTTCTTC. This gives the protein CASSDRDRGYEQFF.

This chain uses TRBV7-9 with TRBJ2-3, with a tentative D call TRBD1 (6 bases). The CDR3 length is 15 residues. V gave up 5 bases and J gave up 2 bases, with 14 bases separating them. From germline, CDR1 is SEHNR and CDR2 FQNEAQ (reference sequence). CDR3 region: CASSAVTGTTDTQYF. The CDR3 DNA reads TGTGCCAGCAGCGCGGTAACAGGGACCACAGATACGCAGTATTTT.

V is TRBV9 and J is TRBJ2-2; 11 bases are shared with TRBD2. CDR1 is SGDLS, CDR2 YYNGEE, per germline. The CDR3 length is 16 residues. The V segment lost 4 bases and the J segment 3 bases; nucleotides outside the gene matches: 5. CDR3 sequence: CASSPRLAGHTGELFF. The CDR3, as DNA: TGTGCCAGCAGCCCCCGACTAGCGGGGCACACCGGGGAGCTGTTTTTT.

This clone occurred a few times. V is TRBV11-2 and J is TRBJ2-7; no clear D. Germline CDR1 reads SGHAT; CDR2 reads FQNNGV. Trimming shortened V by 0 bases and J by 0 bases, and 9 bases separated the two germline ends. This CDR3 has 15 amino acids. DNA of the CDR3: TGTGCCAGCAGCTTAGAGGTTCATAGCTCCTACGAGCAGTACTTC. Translating gives CASSLEVHSSYEQYF. The full variable domain, with the rest looked up from reference TRBV11-2 and TRBJ2-7, is EAGVAQSPRYKIIEKRQSVAFWCNPISGHATLYWYQQILGQGPKLLIQFQNNGVVDDSQLPKDRFSAERLKGVDSTLKIQPAKLEDSAVYLCASSLEVHSSYEQYFGPGTRLTVT.

Only a few counts were recorded for this clone. In DNA form, the CDR3 reads TGTGCCAGCAGCTTCAGGGCGCGGGGCTACACCTTC. Amino acids: CASSFRARGYTF. The J gene is TRBJ1-2, the V gene TRBV11-2; a weak D match, TRBD1 (5 bases). This CDR3 has 12 amino acids. Germline loops: CDR1 SGHAT, CDR2 FQNNGV. Trimming stripped 3 bases from V and 8 bases from J, with 10 bases between. The variable domain in full, with the rest retrieved from reference TRBV11-2 and TRBJ1-2, is EAGVAQSPRYKIIEKRQSVAFWCNPISGHATLYWYQQILGQGPKLLIQFQNNGVVDDSQLPKDRFSAERLKGVDSTLKIQPAKLEDSAVYLCASSFRARGYTFGSGTRLTVV.

The rearrangement joins TRBV7-9 to TRBJ1-2; maybe TRBD1 (6 bases). The V gene's germline CDR1 is SEHNR and CDR2 FQNEAQ (reference sequence). This CDR3 comprises 14 residues. Trimming shortened V by 4 bases and J by 9 bases, and 18 bases separated the two germline ends. The CDR3 bases are TGTGCCAGCAGCTCCCAAACAGGGTCTAGTCGCTACACCTTC. It yields the protein CASSSQTGSSRYTF.

This clone was seen more than once but under ten times. The V and J genes are TRBV6-5 and TRBJ1-2; no clear D gene. Trimming took off 3 bases at V and 0 bases at J, with 11 bases between the two ends. The length of the CDR3 is 15 residues. Germline CDR1 reads MNHEY; CDR2 reads SVGAGI. CDR3 DNA sequence: TGTGCCAGCAGTTATGTGACTGGAGCTAACTATGGCTACACCTTC. The encoded protein is CASSYVTGANYGYTF.

V and J are TRBV4-1 and TRBJ1-1; no reliable D call. This CDR3 has 14 residues. Trimming stripped 1 base from V and 1 base from J, with 7 bases between. Per the germline V gene, CDR1 is MGHRA and CDR2 is YSYEKL. The CDR3 region has the DNA TGCGCCAGCAGCCAAGTTTCTCCGAACACTGAAGCTTTCTTT. It encodes CASSQVSPNTEAFF.

The CDR3, as DNA: TGTGCCTGGAACCAAGGGGGAGGGGGCAATGAGCAGTTCTTC. Protein product: CAWNQGGGGNEQFF. The J gene is TRBJ2-1, the V gene TRBV30; tentatively, D is TRBD2 (7 bases). The ends were cut back, 4 bases at V and 6 bases at J, with 16 bases in the middle. There are 14 residues in the CDR3. Germline CDR1 reads GTSNPN; CDR2 reads SVGIG (reference sequence). Complete variable domain (other parts from reference TRBV30 and TRBJ2-1): SQTIHQWPATLVQPVGSPLSLECTVEGTSNPNLYWYRQAAGRGLQLLFYSVGIGQISSEVPQNLSASRPQDRQFILSSKKLLLSDSGFYLCAWNQGGGGNEQFFGPGTRLTVL.

A note on this clone: Other DNA sequences within the sample encode an identical CDR3. The chain is built from TRBV9 and TRBJ2-2; weak D call: TRBD1 (6 bases). V was shortened by 0 bases and J by 0 bases, with 6 bases between the two germline ends. Germline CDR1 reads SGDLS; CDR2 reads YYNGEE. CDR3 length equals 15 residues. This CDR3 is CASSVGTANTGELFF. DNA of the CDR3: TGTGCCAGCAGCGTAGGGACAGCGAACACCGGGGAGCTGTTTTTT.

CDR3 loop: CASSMQESYGYTF. In DNA form, the CDR3 reads TGTGCCAGTAGTATGCAGGAAAGCTATGGCTACACCTTC. The J gene is TRBJ1-2, the V gene TRBV19; D call uncertain. Germline loops: CDR1 LNHDA, CDR2 SQIVND (reference sequence). Trimming removed 3 bases at V and 4 bases at J, with 9 bases between. CDR3 length: 13 amino acids. The variable domain in full, with the rest retrieved from reference TRBV19 and TRBJ1-2, is DGGITQSPKYLFRKEGQNVTLSCEQNLNHDAMYWYRQDPGQGLRLIYYSQIVNDFQKGDIAEGYSVSREKKESFPLTVTSAQKNPTAFYLCASSMQESYGYTFGSGTRLTVV.

The rearrangement links TRBV19 to TRBJ1-2; 11 nucleotides match TRBD1. From germline, CDR1 is LNHDA and CDR2 SQIVND (reference sequence). This CDR3 comprises 17 residues. V trimming: 6 bases; J trimming: 4 bases; junction bases outside the gene matches: 13. The DNA of the CDR3 is TGTGCCAGTAGCCTCGGCCGGGACAGGGGGTATAGCTATGGCTACACCTTC. Translated, it gives CASSLGRDRGYSYGYTF.